The source of this TCR beta chain is a study of identical twins. Study observations and caveats: The presence of invariant MAIT and iNKT cells could partly confound analyses of zero-insertion sequences.

TCRdb independently ran MiXCR on the 5' RACE reads; one entry per CDR3 protein. The sample consists of 1.5 million to 2 million distinct CDR3 sequences, less than 35% of them appearing once. This clonotype was seen a few times. Its specificity is unknown. Trimming at V came to 2 bases and at J to 7 bases, leaving 4 bases not matched to a gene. This CDR3 is 15 amino acids long. Germline V CDR1 and CDR2: SGHTA, FQGNSA. V gene TRBV7-2 combines with J gene TRBJ1-6; TRBD1 matches 8 bases. Sample: cord blood. This TCR came from a newborn girl in good health. CDR3 DNA: TGTGCCAGCAGCTTACAGGGGGCAGGGAATTCACCCCTCCACTTT. It specifies CASSLQGAGNSPLHF.